The rows below give T cell receptor beta chains drawn from one sample of a study of blood T cell repertoires in COVID-19. Profiled with immunoSEQ multiplex PCR; TCRdb holds only in-frame clones, not every one. The sample contains about 170,000 clones, approximately 91% of which appear only once. The sequenced sample consisted of peripheral blood. Receptor source: a man younger than 30 with COVID-19, enrolled during active disease. The CDR3 runs from the conserved cysteine through the conserved F or W. The order of the fields is D gene, J gene, clone size, CDR3 length, V gene, CDR3 DNA, CDR3 protein. D genes are given only for firm matches. Size is omitted from some rows. Given values are once, few, many or a class for expanded clones.

. | TRBJ2-7 | . | 12 | TRBV6-6 | TGTGCCAGCAGTTTTAGCTCCTACGAGCAGTACTTC | CASSFSSYEQYF
TRBD2 | TRBJ2-2 | . | 19 | TRBV11-2 | TGTGCCAGCAGCTCCAGACTAGCGGGCCTAAACGGGGGGACCGGGGAGCTGTTTTTT | CASSSRLAGLNGGTGELFF
TRBD2 | TRBJ2-3 | . | 15 | TRBV9 | TGTGCCAGCAGCGTGGGACTAGCGGGATCAGATACGCAGTATTTT | CASSVGLAGSDTQYF
TRBD1 | TRBJ1-2 | . | 16 | TRBV5-5 | TGTGCCAGCAGCTTATACCCAGAGACAGGGACCTATGGCTACACCTTC | CASSLYPETGTYGYTF
. | TRBJ2-7 | . | 15 | TRBV7-8 | TGTGCCAGCAGCTTAGGGCCTAGCGTAACCTACGAGCAGTACTTC | CASSLGPSVTYEQYF
TRBD1 | TRBJ2-7 | . | 17 | TRBV19 | TGTGCCAGTAGCCTCTTACACTTCGGGACAGTAGCCTACGAGCAGTACTTC | CASSLLHFGTVAYEQYF
. | TRBJ1-1 | . | 14 | TRBV6-5 | TGTGCCAGCAGTTACAGCAACAGGAACACTGAAGCTTTCTTT | CASSYSNRNTEAFF
TRBD1 | TRBJ2-7 | . | 12 | TRBV19 | TGTGCCAGTAGTGAGACAGGGGGCGAGCAGTACTTC | CASSETGGEQYF
TRBD1 | TRBJ1-2 | once | 13 | TRBV7-2 | TGTGCCACTATCAGGGGGCCCTACTATGGCTACACCTTC | CATIRGPYYGYTF
. | TRBJ1-2 | . | 14 | TRBV5-1 | TGCGCCAGCAGCTTGGGACAGCTTAACTATGGCTACACCTTC | CASSLGQLNYGYTF
TRBD2 | TRBJ2-1 | . | 16 | TRBV28 | TGTGCCAGCAGTTTCTTTCTAGCGGGAGGGCACAATGAGCAGTTCTTC | CASSFFLAGGHNEQFF
. | TRBJ1-5 | . | 15 | TRBV28 | TGTGCCAGCACCGCCGGGGGACGGGACAATCAGCCCCAGCATTTT | CASTAGGRDNQPQHF
. | TRBJ2-5 | . | 15 | TRBV27 | TGTGCCAGCAGTTTCGGACAGGGAGGGGCAGAGACCCAGTACTTC | CASSFGQGGAETQYF
TRBD2 | TRBJ2-1 | . | 15 | TRBV27 | TGTGCCAGCAGTTTATTAGCGGGAACCTACAATGAGCAGTTCTTC | CASSLLAGTYNEQFF
TRBD1 | TRBJ1-4 | . | 14 | TRBV18 | TGTGCCAGCTCACCAGGACAGGTTAATGAAAAACTGTTTTTT | CASSPGQVNEKLFF
. | TRBJ1-1 | . | 15 | TRBV6-4 | TGTGCCAGCAGTGTCTCGGGGCGGGGTAGGACTGAAGCTTTCTTT | CASSVSGRGRTEAFF
. | TRBJ1-5 | once | 13 | TRBV12-3/TRBV12-4 | TGTGCCAGCAGCCTTCCAGGGGATCAGCCCCAGCATTTT | CASSLPGDQPQHF
. | TRBJ1-2 | . | 14 | TRBV2 | TGTGCCAGCAGTGTAAATCAGGGAGGGTATGGCTACACCTTC | CASSVNQGGYGYTF
TRBD1 | TRBJ1-2 | few | 12 | TRBV19 | TGTGCCAGTAGAGGGGGCTCCTATGGCTACACCTTC | CASRGGSYGYTF
TRBD1 | TRBJ2-2 | . | 17 | TRBV15 | TGTGCCATCAGCATCTACAGGGACAGGGCGAACACCGGGGAGCTGTTTTTT | CAISIYRDRANTGELFF
TRBD2 | TRBJ2-7 | . | 15 | TRBV28 | TGTGCCAGCAGGAGAGGACTAGCCAGATCCTACGAGCAGTACTTC | CASRRGLARSYEQYF
TRBD1 | TRBJ2-2 | . | 15 | TRBV11-2 | TGTGCCAGCAGCTTAGCGACAGGGGGCACCGGGGAGCTGTTTTTT | CASSLATGGTGELFF
TRBD2 | TRBJ2-3 | few | 16 | TRBV7-6 | TGTGCCAGCAGCTTAAGTAGCGGGGGGAGCACAGATACGCAGTATTTT | CASSLSSGGSTDTQYF
. | TRBJ2-1 | . | 15 | TRBV28 | TGTGCCAGCAGTCTAGCGACCGGATCCTACAATGAGCAGTTCTTC | CASSLATGSYNEQFF
. | TRBJ1-3 | . | 16 | TRBV28 | TGTGCCAGCAGTTTCGGTCGTAGATCCTCTGGAAACACCATATATTTT | CASSFGRRSSGNTIYF
TRBD1 | TRBJ2-3 | once | 15 | TRBV27 | TGTGCCAGCAGTCCAAGGGGGCGCATTCGAGATACGCAGTATTTT | CASSPRGRIRDTQYF
TRBD1 | TRBJ1-1 | . | 14 | TRBV25-1 | TGTGCCAGCAGTCCCTGGACAGGGCTGGCTGAAGCTTTCTTT | CASSPWTGLAEAFF
. | TRBJ2-3 | . | 15 | TRBV11-2 | TGTGCCAGCAGCCCCCTCCCGACTAAGACAGATACGCAGTATTTT | CASSPLPTKTDTQYF
. | TRBJ2-1 | . | 17 | TRBV9 | TGTGCCAGCAGCGTAGCTACCGGTCGAGGGTCCTACAATGAGCAGTTCTTC | CASSVATGRGSYNEQFF
. | TRBJ1-2 | . | 13 | TRBV19 | TGTGCCAGTAGCCCGGAGGCGGGCTATGGCTACACCTTC | CASSPEAGYGYTF
TRBD1 | TRBJ1-5 | . | 14 | TRBV29-1 | TGCAGCGTATCTGAGGGACAGAGCAATCAGCCCCAGCATTTT | CSVSEGQSNQPQHF
. | TRBJ1-2 | . | 13 | TRBV6-5 | TGTGCCAGCAGTTACCCGGGGAACTATGGCTACACCTTC | CASSYPGNYGYTF
. | TRBJ2-7 | . | 15 | TRBV28 | TGTGCCAGCAGTTTATCGGCGGGGGCAATTTACGAGCAGTACTTC | CASSLSAGAIYEQYF
TRBD1 | TRBJ1-1 | . | 18 | TRBV4-1 | TGCGCCAGCAGCCAGTCCGGGACAGGGGGGAAAGTTAACACTGAAGCTTTCTTT | CASSQSGTGGKVNTEAFF
. | TRBJ1-6 | once | 14 | TRBV9 | TGTGCCAGCAGCGTAGGGCCAGGGGATTCACCCCTCCACTTT | CASSVGPGDSPLHF
TRBD2 | TRBJ2-7 | . | 13 | TRBV6-5 | TGTGCCAGCAGTAAACTAGCGGATTACGAGCAGTACTTC | CASSKLADYEQYF
TRBD1 | TRBJ2-1 | once | 14 | TRBV11-2 | TGTGCCAGCAGGACAGGGGGCTTCTACAATGAGCAGTTCTTC | CASRTGGFYNEQFF
. | TRBJ1-2 | . | 15 | TRBV2 | TGTGCCAGCCAGGGGCCCAAGGGCCCGTACTATGGCTACACCTTC | CASQGPKGPYYGYTF
. | TRBJ2-3 | . | 16 | TRBV4-1 | TGCGCCAGCAGCCAAGTCAGGGGTCGAAGCACAGATACGCAGTATTTT | CASSQVRGRSTDTQYF
TRBD1 | TRBJ1-2 | . | 14 | TRBV24-1 | TGTGCCACCAGTGACCCAGGGGGTGGCTATGGCTACACCTTC | CATSDPGGGYGYTF
. | TRBJ2-1 | . | 14 | TRBV13 | TGTGCCAGCAGCTCCCGGACAGAATACAATGAGCAGTTCTTC | CASSSRTEYNEQFF
. | TRBJ1-1 | . | 16 | TRBV28 | TGTGCCAGCAGTTTTGTCCTCCTCCAGGGGAACACTGAAGCTTTCTTT | CASSFVLLQGNTEAFF
. | TRBJ2-1 | . | 15 | TRBV7-8 | TGTGCCAGCAGCTTCCCAGGGGTTGGGCACAATGAGCAGTTCTTC | CASSFPGVGHNEQFF
TRBD1 | TRBJ1-1 | . | 14 | TRBV19 | TGTGCCAGTAGTAGAGGACAGGGGGCAACTGAAGCTTTCTTT | CASSRGQGATEAFF
TRBD2 | TRBJ2-1 | . | 12 | TRBV12-3/TRBV12-4 | TGTGCCAGCGTGGGACTAGCCTTTGAGCAGTTCTTC | CASVGLAFEQFF
. | TRBJ2-1 | . | 15 | TRBV3-1/TRBV3-2 | TGTGCCAGCAGCCAAGATTTGTCTAGCTCCAATGAGCAGTTCTTC | CASSQDLSSSNEQFF
. | TRBJ2-5 | . | 14 | TRBV15 | TGTGCCACCAGCAGAGAGAATCGGGGGGAGACCCAGTACTTC | CATSRENRGETQYF
TRBD1 | TRBJ1-4 | few | 14 | TRBV9 | TGTGCCAGCAGCTTGACCGGGACAGACGAAAAACTGTTTTTT | CASSLTGTDEKLFF
TRBD2 | TRBJ2-2 | . | 17 | TRBV28 | TGTGCCAGCAGTTTTAGCCAGACTAGCCCAAACACCGGGGAGCTGTTTTTT | CASSFSQTSPNTGELFF
TRBD1 | TRBJ2-7 | . | 15 | TRBV7-9 | TGTGCCAGCAGCACCAGACAGGGGTCCACCTACGAGCAGTACTTC | CASSTRQGSTYEQYF
. | TRBJ1-1 | . | 14 | TRBV9 | TGTGCCAGCAGCCCAGGGGCCACGAACACTGAAGCTTTCTTT | CASSPGATNTEAFF
TRBD2 | TRBJ2-1 | . | 16 | TRBV19 | TGTGCCAGTAGTACATTAGCGGGAGGGGCGAACAATGAGCAGTTCTTC | CASSTLAGGANNEQFF